This TCR beta chain was observed in a study of spatial heterogeneity in lung cancer. Findings of the study overall: Counts of expanded intratumoral alpha and beta TCRs tracked tumor mutation counts.

This clonotype has only a few counts. Its antigen remains unidentified. As an off-target read in a library built for alpha chains, this beta chain has a frequency of little significance. Using its own MiXCR run on the 5' RACE reads, TCRdb lists one record per CDR3 protein. The sample has 9,100 or so distinct CDR3 sequences, roughly 51% seen once; the top ten hold around 28%. The time point is: sample taken at primary tumor resection. The J segment lost 2 bases and the V segment lost 1 base, leaving 1 base of the junction unmatched. This CDR3 has 14 residues. Germline lookup yields CDR1 SGHRS and CDR2 YFSETQ.

The specimen was lung tumor tissue, collected at surgery. This receptor was identified in a female donor with early-stage non-small cell lung cancer. The chain couples TRBV5-1 to TRBJ2-3; 7 nucleotides agree with TRBD2. CDR3 bases: TGCGCCAGCAGCTTGAGCGGGAACACAGATACGCAGTATTTT. It specifies CASSLSGNTDTQYF.